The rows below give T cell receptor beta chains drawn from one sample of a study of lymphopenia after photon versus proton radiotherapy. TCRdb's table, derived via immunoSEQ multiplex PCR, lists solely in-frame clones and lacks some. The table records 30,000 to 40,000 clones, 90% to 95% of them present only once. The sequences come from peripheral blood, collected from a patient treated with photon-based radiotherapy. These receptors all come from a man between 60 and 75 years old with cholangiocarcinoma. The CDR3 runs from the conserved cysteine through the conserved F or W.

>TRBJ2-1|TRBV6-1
CASSEMGGYGNEQFF
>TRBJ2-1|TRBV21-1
CARDEGLAGDEQFF
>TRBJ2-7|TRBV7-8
CASSPVSYEQYF
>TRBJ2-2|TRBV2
CASSEDGVPGELFF
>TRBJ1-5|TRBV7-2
CASSPNRGWNQPQHF
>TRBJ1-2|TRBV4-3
CASSQDSGTGLYGYTF
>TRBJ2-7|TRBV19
CASSIGRHYYEQYF
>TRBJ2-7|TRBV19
CASSINLQGGAYEQYF
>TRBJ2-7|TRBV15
CATSTQAYSYEQYF
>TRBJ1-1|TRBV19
CASSGTAHTEAFF
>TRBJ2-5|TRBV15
CATSRAKKETQYF
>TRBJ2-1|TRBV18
CASSRTSAGEQFF
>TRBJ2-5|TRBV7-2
CASSSSGLEGTQYF
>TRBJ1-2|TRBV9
CASSVAPEGPYGYTF
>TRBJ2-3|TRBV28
CASSSASITVSTDTQYF
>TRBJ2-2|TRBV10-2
CASKLSGGVNTGELFF
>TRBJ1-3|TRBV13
CASSSGLTGNTIYF
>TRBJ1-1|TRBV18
CASSPFGQENTEAFF
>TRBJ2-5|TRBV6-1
CASSEQTQETQYF
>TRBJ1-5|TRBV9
CASSAGVVFGQPQHF
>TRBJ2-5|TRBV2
CASSALTSGSDETQYF
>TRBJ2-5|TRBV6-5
CASSRLAGRETQYF
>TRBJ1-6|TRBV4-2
CASSQASGTDNSPLHF
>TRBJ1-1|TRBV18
CASSPMTKGGPNTEAFF
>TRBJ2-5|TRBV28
CASSLIQQETQYF
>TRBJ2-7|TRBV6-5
CATRGISYEQYF
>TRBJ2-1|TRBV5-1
CASSLSGGWNEQFF
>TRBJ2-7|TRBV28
CASSRPQRPYEQYF
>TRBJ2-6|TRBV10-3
CAIREGGGGANVLTF
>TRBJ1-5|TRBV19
CASSRTRGYQPQHF
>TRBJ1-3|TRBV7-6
CASSPRSAGAGGNTIYF
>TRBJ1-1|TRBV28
CASSFPLQGIGTEAFF
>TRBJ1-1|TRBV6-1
CASSDPTDILNTEAFF
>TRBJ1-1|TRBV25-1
CASSDSMNTEAFF
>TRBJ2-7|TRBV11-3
CASSAGQGALYEQYF
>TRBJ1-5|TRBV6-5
CASSYDREGQPQHF
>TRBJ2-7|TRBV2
CASRQWGRYEQYF
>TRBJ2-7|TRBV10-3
CAISGDTGIGLRSYEQYF
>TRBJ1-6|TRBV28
CASSSGGANSPLHF
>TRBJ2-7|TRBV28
CASRLDRANEQYF
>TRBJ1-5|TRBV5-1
CASSLEPNQPQHF
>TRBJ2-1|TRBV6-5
CASSYSGGQGGNEQFF
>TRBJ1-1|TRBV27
CASRSLLRGTEAFF
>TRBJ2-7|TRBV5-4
CASSPGQSGSYEQYF
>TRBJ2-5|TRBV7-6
CASSAHTSGEETQYF
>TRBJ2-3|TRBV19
CASSIGTGNSDTQYF
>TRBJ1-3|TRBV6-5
CASSLRGGGNTIYF
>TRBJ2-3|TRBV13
CASSFRGTQYF
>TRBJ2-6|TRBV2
CASSPQLPGANVLTF
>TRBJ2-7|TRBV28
CASSPVDGRDFEQYF
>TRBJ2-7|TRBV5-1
CASSSGTTKSEQYF
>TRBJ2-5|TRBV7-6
CASSPNAGAGETQYF
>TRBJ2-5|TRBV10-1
CASSDPGMVGETQYF
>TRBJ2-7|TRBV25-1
CASSVDRGSYEQYF
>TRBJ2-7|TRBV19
CASRRGGDGYEQYF
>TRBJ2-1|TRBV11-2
CASSLVFGTGGSYNEQFF
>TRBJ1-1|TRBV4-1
CASSQGRQQGTEAFF
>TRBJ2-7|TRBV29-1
CSAAKQGAGYEQYF
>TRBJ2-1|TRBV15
CATSSRQVVYNEQFF
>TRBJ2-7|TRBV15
CATSRGGTGPSYEQYF